This entry concerns a single T cell receptor beta chain. Its antigen is still unknown. Using immunoSEQ multiplex PCR, the repertoire was profiled, and TCRdb retains in-frame clones only, with some absent. The data hold about 120,000 clones, with about 87% observed a single time. This CDR3 has 12 residues. Trimming stripped 5 bases from V and 1 base from J, with 4 bases between. This sample stems from a study of T cell responses to AZD1222 COVID-19 vaccine. Findings and limits, study-wide: Two AZD1222 administrations were followed by greater Spike-specific TCR breadth and depth.

Material: peripheral blood, obtained on day 0 of AZD1222 vaccination. The sequence was obtained from an adult in good health. The V call is TRBV12-3 or TRBV12-4, the J call TRBJ2-3; D gene ambiguous. DNA of the CDR3: TGTGCCAGCAGTACCGGCACAGATACGCAGTATTTT. It is translated as CASSTGTDTQYF.